This TCR beta chain was captured in a study of blood T cells in healthy people across ages. Ranging in age from about 6 to 95, the donors were healthy Caucasian individuals from Russia. Approximately 9.4 milliliters was the volume of peripheral blood drawn from each donor. A second 7 to 11 cycle PCR used barcoded and J-beta primers. Every cDNA molecule bore a tag from a template-switch adaptor containing 12 random nucleotides. TCRdb reprocessed the 5' RACE reads via MiXCR and lists one record per CDR3 protein. The sample contains more than 800,000 distinct CDR3 sequences, more than 35% of which appear only once. Input material: blood. This clonotype originated in a woman in her fifties or sixties in good health.

CDR3 nucleotides: TGTGCCACCAGCAGAGATTTTGGTTTCTCCTACGAGCAGTACTTC. Protein: CATSRDFGFSYEQYF. This chain joins TRBV15 and TRBJ2-5; D is undetermined. TRBJ2-7 matches the DNA end more closely, so the J call is doubtful. The CDR3 covers 15 residues. Germline V gene sequence: CDR1 LNHNV, CDR2 YYDKDF (reference sequence).